This TCR beta chain was sequenced in a study of T cells in Graves' hyperthyroidism and ophthalmopathy. A remark on this clonotype: Its antigen is as yet unknown.

CDR3 size: 14 residues. Germline CDR1 MDHEN, CDR2 SYDVKM. V lost 1 base, J lost 3 bases, and 2 bases stayed unmatched. General observations from the study: Ophthalmopathy and stable hyperthyroidism were told apart by a 13 V-J model.

Diagnosis rested on symptoms, serum thyroxine and TRAb, thyroid ultrasound, and orbital computed tomography. It was RNA transcripts that yielded the amplified TCR beta CDR3 regions. The HTBI primer set drove a first-round RT-PCR of the TCR CDR3. MiXCR, run by TCRdb on the multiplex PCR reads, gives a single entry per CDR3 protein. In the table there are approximately 520,000 distinct CDR3 sequences, approximately 25% of which are singletons. Specimen: blood. The TCR was taken from a woman in her 30s with Graves' ophthalmopathy. The chain joins TRBV28 to TRBJ2-7; TRBD2 agrees at 8 bases. The CDR3 here is CASSLSAGGYEQYF. The CDR3 DNA sequence: TGTGCCAGCAGTTTATCGGCGGGGGGCTACGAGCAGTACTTC.